The sequence of this TCR beta chain was determined in a study of T cells in Graves' hyperthyroidism and ophthalmopathy. These patients, aged 18 to 65, had recently diagnosed hyperthyroidism lasting under 2 months. RNA transcripts were the template for amplifying TCR beta CDR3 regions. Primed by the HTBI set, a first-round RT-PCR was run on the TCR CDR3. TCRdb passed the multiplex PCR reads through MiXCR, listing each CDR3 protein once. The table includes some 600,000 distinct CDR3 sequences, approximately 15% detected once. In its sample, this clonotype was seen many times. Germline V gene lookup returns CDR1 SGHTA and CDR2 FQGNSA. The J segment lost 5 bases and the V segment lost 3 bases, leaving 4 bases of the junction unmatched. This CDR3 spans 14 amino acids.

The genes are TRBV7-2 and TRBJ2-7, with TRBD1 identical over 10 bases. Sequencing was performed on blood. This clonotype originated in a woman in her 30s with Graves' hyperthyroidism that later progressed to Graves' ophthalmopathy. The CDR3 region is CASSFGQGVHEQYF. CDR3 nucleotides: TGTGCCAGCAGCTTTGGACAGGGGGTTCACGAGCAGTACTTC.